This T cell receptor beta chain appears in the sequencing data of a study of shared clonotypes between healthy human individuals. The study, taken as a whole, reports: Unshared clonotypes carried lower generation probabilities than those common to all four donors. Shared clonotypes: 4.5% to 5% naive CD4, roughly 3.5% naive CD8, about 2.5% memory CD4, 0.4% to 0.45% memory CD8. Represented diversity (both genetic and exposure-history) was limited by the small number of donors.

In regard to this clone: Its antigen is unidentified.

This CDR3 spans 17 amino acids. V lost 1 base and J lost 5; bases outside the gene matches: 15. The germline CDR1 and CDR2 sequences are SGHRS and YFSETQ. An assay was performed, and its level was deep. Only in-frame clones appear in the TCRdb table, and some are missing; sequencing was by immunoSEQ multiplex PCR. The table lists about a million clones, roughly 80% of them singletons. The rearrangement links TRBV5-1 to TRBJ2-7; TRBD1 matches 7 bases. The clonotype originates from a man aged 18 to 35 in good health. Sequenced input: memory CD4+ T cells sorted from blood. Indicated subset: CD45RA-negative fraction. CDR3 protein: CASSLTPTGAGRDEQYF. In nucleotides, the CDR3 is TGCGCCAGCAGCTTGACTCCTACAGGGGCAGGCAGGGACGAGCAGTACTTC.